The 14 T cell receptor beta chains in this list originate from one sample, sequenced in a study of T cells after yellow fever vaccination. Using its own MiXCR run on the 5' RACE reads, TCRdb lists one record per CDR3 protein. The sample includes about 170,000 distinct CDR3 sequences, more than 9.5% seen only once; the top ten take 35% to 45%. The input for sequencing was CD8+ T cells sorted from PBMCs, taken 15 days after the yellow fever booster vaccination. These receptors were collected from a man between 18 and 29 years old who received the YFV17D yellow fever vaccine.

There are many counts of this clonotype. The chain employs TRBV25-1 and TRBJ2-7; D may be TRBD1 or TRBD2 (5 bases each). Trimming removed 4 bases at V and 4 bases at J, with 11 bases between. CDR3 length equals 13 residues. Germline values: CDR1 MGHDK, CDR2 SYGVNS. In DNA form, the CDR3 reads TGTGCCAGCAGTGGGGCCAGGGAGTACGAGCAGTACTTC. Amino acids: CASSGAREYEQYF.

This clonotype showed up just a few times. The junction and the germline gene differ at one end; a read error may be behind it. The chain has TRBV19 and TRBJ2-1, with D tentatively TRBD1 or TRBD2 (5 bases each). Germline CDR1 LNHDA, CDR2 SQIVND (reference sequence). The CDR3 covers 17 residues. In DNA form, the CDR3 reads TGTGCCAGTAGTCTAGAGGGGCTTTTTGTGGGATTCAATGAGCAGTTCTTC. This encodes CASSLEGLFVGFNEQFF.

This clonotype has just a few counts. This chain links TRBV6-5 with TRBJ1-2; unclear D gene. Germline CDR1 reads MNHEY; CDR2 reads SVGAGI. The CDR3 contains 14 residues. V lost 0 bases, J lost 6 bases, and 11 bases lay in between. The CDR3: CASSYSNPLHGYTF. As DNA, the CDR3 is TGTGCCAGCAGTTACTCGAATCCCCTCCATGGCTACACCTTC.

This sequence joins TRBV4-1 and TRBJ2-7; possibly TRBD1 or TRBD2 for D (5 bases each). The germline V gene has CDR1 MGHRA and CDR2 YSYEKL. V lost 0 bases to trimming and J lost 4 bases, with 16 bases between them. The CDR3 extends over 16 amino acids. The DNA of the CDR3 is TGCGCCAGCAGCCAAGACCAGGTGGGACGAGGGTACGAGCAGTACTTC. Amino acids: CASSQDQVGRGYEQYF.

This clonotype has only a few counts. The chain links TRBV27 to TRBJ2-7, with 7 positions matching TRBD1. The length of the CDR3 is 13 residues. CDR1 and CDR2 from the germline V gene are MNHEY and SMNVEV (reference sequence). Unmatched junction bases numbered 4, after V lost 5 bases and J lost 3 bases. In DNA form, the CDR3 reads TGTGCCAGCAGTCCGGGGACAGACTACGAGCAGTACTTC. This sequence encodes CASSPGTDYEQYF.

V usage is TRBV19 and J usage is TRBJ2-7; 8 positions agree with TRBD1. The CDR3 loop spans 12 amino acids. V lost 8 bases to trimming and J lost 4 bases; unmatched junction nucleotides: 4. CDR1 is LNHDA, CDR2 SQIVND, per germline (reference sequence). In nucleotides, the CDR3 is TGTGCCAGTGGACAGGGTGAATACGAGCAGTACTTC. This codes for CASGQGEYEQYF.

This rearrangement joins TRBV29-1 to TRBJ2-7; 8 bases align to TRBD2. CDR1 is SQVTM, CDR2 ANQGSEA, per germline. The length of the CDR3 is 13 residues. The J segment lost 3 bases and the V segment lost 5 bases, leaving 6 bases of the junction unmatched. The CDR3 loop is CSVLLAGHYEQYV. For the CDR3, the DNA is TGCAGCGTTTTGCTAGCGGGTCACTACGAGCAGTACGTC.

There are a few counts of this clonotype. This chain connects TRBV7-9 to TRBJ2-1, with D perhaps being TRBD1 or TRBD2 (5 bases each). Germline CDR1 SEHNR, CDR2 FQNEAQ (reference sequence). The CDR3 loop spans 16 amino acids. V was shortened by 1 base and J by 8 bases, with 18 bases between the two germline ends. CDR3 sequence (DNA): TGTGCCAGCAGCTTAGGACTTTGGGGGTCCTTCCATGAGCAGTTCTTC. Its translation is CASSLGLWGSFHEQFF.

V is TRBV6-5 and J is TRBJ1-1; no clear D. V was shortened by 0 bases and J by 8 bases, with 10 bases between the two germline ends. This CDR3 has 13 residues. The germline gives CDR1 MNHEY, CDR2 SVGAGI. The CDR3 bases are TGTGCCAGCAGTTACTCGAGTGGACTAGAAGCTTTCTTT. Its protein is CASSYSSGLEAFF.

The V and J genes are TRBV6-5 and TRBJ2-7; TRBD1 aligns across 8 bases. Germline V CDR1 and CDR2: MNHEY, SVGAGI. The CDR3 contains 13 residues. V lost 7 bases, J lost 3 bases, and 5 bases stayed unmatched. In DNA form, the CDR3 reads TGTGCCAGCAACCAAGACAGGGGCTACGAGCAGTACTTC. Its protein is CASNQDRGYEQYF.

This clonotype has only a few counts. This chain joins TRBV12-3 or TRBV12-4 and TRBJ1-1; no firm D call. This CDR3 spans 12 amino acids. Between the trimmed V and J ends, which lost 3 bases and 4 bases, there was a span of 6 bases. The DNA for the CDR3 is TGTGCCAGCAGTTTTCGGTCCACTGAAGCTTTCTTT. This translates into CASSFRSTEAFF.

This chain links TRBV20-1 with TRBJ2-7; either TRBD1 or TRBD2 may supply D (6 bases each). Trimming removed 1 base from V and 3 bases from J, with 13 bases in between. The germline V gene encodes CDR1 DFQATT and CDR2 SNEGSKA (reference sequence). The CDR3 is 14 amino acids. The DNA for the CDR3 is TGCAGTGCTAGAGGGGGGGACACGAACTACGAGCAGTACTTC. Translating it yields CSARGGDTNYEQYF.

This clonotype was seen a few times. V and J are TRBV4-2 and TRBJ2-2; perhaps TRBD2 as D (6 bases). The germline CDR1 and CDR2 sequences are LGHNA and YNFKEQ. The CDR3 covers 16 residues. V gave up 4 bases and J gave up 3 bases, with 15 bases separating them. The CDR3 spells CASSPPVGGDTGELFF. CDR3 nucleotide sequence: TGTGCCAGCAGCCCCCCGGTCGGAGGGGACACCGGGGAGCTGTTTTTT.

The CDR3 coding sequence is TGTGCCAGCAGCCCCACCCTGGGGTCACTCAGGGCCTACGAGCAGTACTTC. This gives the protein CASSPTLGSLRAYEQYF. The chain couples TRBV7-2 to TRBJ2-7; D possibly corresponds to TRBD1 (5 bases). V lost 5 bases and J lost 2, with 22 bases in between. Germline-derived CDR1 and CDR2 are SGHTA and FQGNSA. This CDR3 is 17 amino acids long.